One sample yielded the 32 T cell receptor beta chains listed below, sequenced in a study of blood T cell repertoires in COVID-19. The method was immunoSEQ multiplex PCR; TCRdb's version includes in-frame clones alone and lacks a portion of them. The sample consists of 150,000 to 200,000 clones, more than 85% of them appearing once. Sequencing was performed on peripheral blood. The receptor source for this set is a man aged 65 to 85 with active or convalescent COVID-19.

This chain uses TRBV29-1 with TRBJ2-3; 7 bases map to TRBD1. CDR3 length equals 13 residues. V lost 4 bases and J lost 2; bases outside the gene matches: 3. Germline values: CDR1 SQVTM, CDR2 ANQGSEA. This chain's CDR3 is CSVAKGATDTQYF. The CDR3 nucleotides read TGCAGCGTTGCGAAGGGGGCCACAGATACGCAGTATTTT.

The rearrangement links TRBV19 to TRBJ2-3; D may be TRBD2 (7 bases). The germline gives CDR1 LNHDA, CDR2 SQIVND (reference sequence). CDR3 length equals 14 residues. Trimming stripped 11 bases from V and 7 bases from J, with 22 bases between. The CDR3: CASGGGGLGNTQYF. CDR3 DNA sequence: TGTGCCTCTGGGGGGGGCGGATTGGGAAATACGCAGTATTTT.

The chain uses TRBV19 and TRBJ2-2; TRBD2 might be the D (6 bases). The V end lost 5 bases, the J end lost 4 bases, and 14 bases lay between the germline ends. Germline CDR1 and CDR2: LNHDA and SQIVND (reference sequence). This CDR3 has 15 amino acids. The CDR3 DNA reads TGTGCCAGTAGTTTGGGGGGTTTTCCCACCGGGGAGCTGTTTTTT. Its protein product is CASSLGGFPTGELFF.

The table lists this clone with a count of one. The CDR3 reads CASSERQAETQYF. The CDR3 nucleotides are TGCGCCAGCAGTGAGAGGCAAGCGGAGACCCAGTACTTC. The chain is built from TRBV10-1 and TRBJ2-5, with unresolved D. The V end lost 2 bases, the J end lost 5 bases, and 9 bases lay between the germline ends. The CDR3 consists of 13 residues. CDR1 and CDR2 (germline): WNHNN, SYGVQD (reference sequence).

The chain combines TRBV10-3 with TRBJ1-3; D remains ambiguous. The length of the CDR3 is 14 residues. The germline V and J ends were trimmed by 6 bases and 2 bases, with 11 bases remaining between them. Germline values: CDR1 ENHRY, CDR2 SYGVKD. The CDR3 sequence: CAIRTRDPGNTIYF. The CDR3 DNA is TGTGCCATCAGGACTCGCGATCCTGGAAACACCATATATTTT.

This clone was recorded once. The chain has TRBV2 and TRBJ2-2; 13 nucleotides agree with TRBD2. Germline CDR1 and CDR2: SNHLY and FYNNEI. This CDR3 comprises 16 residues. With V trimmed by 6 bases and J by 9 bases, 10 bases remained unmatched. CDR3 region: CASSPGTSGVSRELFF. As DNA, the CDR3 is TGTGCCAGCAGCCCCGGGACTAGCGGGGTATCAAGGGAGCTGTTTTTT.

The chain recombines TRBV27 with TRBJ1-1; TRBD1 is a possible D gene (6 bases). The CDR3 length is 16 residues. Germline V gene sequence: CDR1 MNHEY, CDR2 SMNVEV (reference sequence). V was cut by 5 bases and J by 5 bases, with 21 bases left in between. CDR3 sequence: CASSPNRASPGTEAFF. The CDR3 DNA sequence: TGTGCCAGCAGTCCCAACAGGGCGTCCCCCGGAACTGAAGCTTTCTTT.

This clone showed up just once. V and J are TRBV5-5 and TRBJ2-5, with unresolved D. This CDR3 is built from 13 residues. Trimming removed 7 bases at V and 0 bases at J, with 10 bases between. The V gene's germline CDR1 is SGHKS and CDR2 YYEKEE (reference sequence). As DNA, the CDR3 is TGTGCCAGCGGCGACAACGACCAAGAGACCCAGTACTTC. This translates into CASGDNDQETQYF.

This chain links TRBV7-9 with TRBJ2-7; 9 bases are a match to TRBD2. The CDR3 loop spans 15 amino acids. J lost 0 bases, V lost 5 bases, and 5 bases had no gene match. Germline V gene data show CDR1 as SEHNR and CDR2 as FQNEAQ (reference sequence). The CDR3 spells CASSILAGSSYEQYF. CDR3 bases: TGTGCCAGCAGCATTCTAGCGGGAAGCTCCTACGAGCAGTACTTC.

J is TRBJ2-7 and V is TRBV18; the match to TRBD1 covers 7 bases. J lost 3 bases, V lost 3 bases, and 5 bases had no gene match. CDR1 and CDR2 (germline): KGHSH, LQKENI. The CDR3 runs to 14 residues. DNA of the CDR3: TGTGCCAGCTCACCCGACAGGGTGGGCTACGAGCAGTACTTC. It is translated as CASSPDRVGYEQYF.

V gene TRBV2 combines with J gene TRBJ2-7; TRBD1 matches at 11 bases. There are 15 residues in the CDR3. Germline values: CDR1 SNHLY, CDR2 FYNNEI. The V segment lost 0 bases and the J segment 3 bases; nucleotides outside the gene matches: 1. This chain's CDR3 is CASSEAGQGVYEQYF. In nucleotides, the CDR3 is TGTGCCAGCAGTGAAGCGGGACAGGGGGTCTACGAGCAGTACTTC.

The chain uses TRBV9 and TRBJ2-1, with TRBD2 matching over 10 bases. V lost 0 bases and J lost 2; bases outside the gene matches: 11. Germline V CDR1 and CDR2: SGDLS, YYNGEE. The CDR3 covers 19 residues. In DNA form, the CDR3 reads TGTGCCAGCAGCGTAGAGGAGGGAAGACTAGCGGGCGCCTACAATGAGCAGTTCTTC. Encoded protein: CASSVEEGRLAGAYNEQFF.

The V call is TRBV28, the J call TRBJ1-3; D unresolved. The length of the CDR3 is 16 residues. Trimming shortened V by 3 bases and J by 0 bases, and 12 bases separated the two germline ends. CDR1 is MDHEN and CDR2 is SYDVKM in the germline V gene. CDR3 protein: CASSLRKTASGNTIYF. The DNA for the CDR3 is TGTGCCAGCAGTTTGAGGAAAACCGCCTCTGGAAACACCATATATTTT.

The chain couples TRBV7-2 to TRBJ1-5; maybe TRBD1 (5 bases). The germline V gene has CDR1 SGHTA and CDR2 FQGNSA. The CDR3 spans 15 residues. With 2 bases removed from V and 3 bases from J, the gap between germline ends came to 11 bases. CDR3 amino acids: CASSLTGGDNQPQHF. In nucleotides, the CDR3 is TGTGCCAGCAGCTTAACCGGGGGTGACAATCAGCCCCAGCATTTT.

The chain recombines TRBV23-1 with TRBJ2-7, with 8 positions matching TRBD1. TRBV23-1 is placed among ORFs of uncertain function. The CDR3 length is 16 residues. V was clipped by 6 bases and J by 4 bases; unmatched bases: 14. CDR3 amino acids: CASREQGEDRAYEQYF. DNA of the CDR3: TGCGCCAGCAGGGAACAAGGTGAGGACAGGGCTTACGAGCAGTACTTC.

The chain employs TRBV2 and TRBJ2-4, with TRBD1 matching 9 bases. The junction had 7 bases not matched to a gene; V was cut back by 2 bases and J by 8 bases. Germline values: CDR1 SNHLY, CDR2 FYNNEI. CDR3 size: 15 residues. CDR3 in DNA: TGTGCCAGCAGTGAACGGGACAGGGCCTCGGACATTCAGTACTTC. This encodes CASSERDRASDIQYF.

This chain links TRBV7-2 with TRBJ2-7; TRBD1 is a possible D gene (6 bases). Germline V gene data show CDR1 as SGHTA and CDR2 as FQGNSA. The CDR3 is 15 residues long. Trimming took 0 bases from V and 0 from J, leaving 9 bases between them. CDR3 in amino acids: CASSLAGAYSYEQYF. The CDR3 DNA reads as TGTGCCAGCAGCTTAGCGGGGGCCTACTCCTACGAGCAGTACTTC.

V gene TRBV6-5 combines with J gene TRBJ2-2, with D maybe TRBD2 (5 bases). This CDR3 comprises 14 residues. Germline lookup yields CDR1 MNHEY and CDR2 SVGAGI. Trimming removed 8 bases from V and 2 bases from J, with 12 bases in between. The CDR3 region has the DNA TGTGCCAGCGGAGCGGACCTCAACACCGGGGAGCTGTTTTTT. The encoded protein is CASGADLNTGELFF.

V and J are TRBV5-5 and TRBJ1-3, with D possibly being TRBD1 (5 bases). The CDR3 loop spans 14 amino acids. Trimming removed 1 base from V and 5 bases from J, with 10 bases in between. Germline assignment: CDR1 SGHKS and CDR2 YYEKEE (reference sequence). CDR3 bases: TGTGCCAGCAGCTTGCTGGACACCAGAAACACCATATATTTT. Translating gives CASSLLDTRNTIYF.

The V and J genes are TRBV18 and TRBJ2-3; 11 bases are shared with TRBD2. CDR1 and CDR2 (germline): KGHSH, LQKENI. This CDR3 region has 14 residues. V trimming: 4 bases; J trimming: 8 bases; junction bases outside the gene matches: 5. The CDR3 region is CASSRPGLAVTQYF. The CDR3 DNA reads as TGTGCCAGCTCACGCCCGGGACTAGCGGTTACGCAGTATTTT.

The chain has TRBV30 and TRBJ2-1, with D tentatively TRBD1 (5 bases). The CDR3 sequence is 13 residues long. Trimming cost V 4 bases and J 6 bases, with 13 bases left between them. The germline V gene encodes CDR1 GTSNPN and CDR2 SVGIG (reference sequence). The chain's CDR3 is CAWTPTAANEQFF. In nucleotides, the CDR3 is TGTGCCTGGACCCCGACAGCTGCCAATGAGCAGTTCTTC.

The chain links TRBV7-2 to TRBJ2-5; 7 bases are shared with TRBD2. The CDR3 is 13 amino acids. J lost 5 bases, V lost 7 bases, and 7 bases had no gene match. Germline-derived CDR1 and CDR2 are SGHTA and FQGNSA. This CDR3 is CASTGRTGETQYF. The DNA of the CDR3 is TGTGCCAGCACCGGGAGGACTGGGGAGACCCAGTACTTC. Using reference TRBV7-2 and TRBJ2-5 for the parts outside the CDR3, the full variable domain is GAGVSQSPSNKVTEKGKDVELRCDPISGHTALYWYRQSLGQGLEFLIYFQGNSAPDKSGLPSDRFSAERTGGSVSTLTIQRTQQEDSAVYLCASTGRTGETQYFGPGTRLLVL.

This clone has just one count. The V call is TRBV4-1, the J call TRBJ1-2; unclear D gene. This CDR3 comprises 16 residues. Germline V lookup: CDR1 MGHRA, CDR2 YSYEKL. Trimming took off 0 bases at V and 0 bases at J, with 11 bases between the two ends. CDR3 protein: CASSQEAQRANYGYTF. DNA for the CDR3: TGCGCCAGCAGCCAAGAAGCGCAGAGAGCTAACTATGGCTACACCTTC.

Of note for this clone: Other DNA sequences of this sample code for an identical CDR3. The chain joins TRBV7-2 to TRBJ1-5; 7 bases are a match to TRBD1. This CDR3 is built from 13 residues. Looked up from germline, CDR1 is SGHTA and CDR2 is FQGNSA. Unmatched junction bases numbered 0, after V lost 3 bases and J lost 4 bases. CDR3 coding DNA: TGTGCCAGCAGCTTGGGACAGAATCAGCCCCAGCATTTT. It codes for CASSLGQNQPQHF.

V usage is TRBV28 and J usage is TRBJ1-6; 12 positions match TRBD1. J gave up 11 bases and V 5 bases, and 10 bases lay outside the gene matches. Germline V lookup: CDR1 MDHEN, CDR2 SYDVKM. The CDR3 runs to 16 residues. This chain's CDR3 is CASSRTGTGGLAPLHF. The CDR3 nucleotides are TGTGCCAGCAGTCGGACCGGGACAGGGGGCTTGGCACCCCTCCACTTT.

V usage is TRBV6-6 and J usage is TRBJ1-3; a weak D match, TRBD1 (5 bases). Germline CDR1 is MNHNY and CDR2 is SVGAGI (reference sequence). V shed 2 bases and J shed 6 bases, with 11 bases lying between them. This CDR3 spans 14 amino acids. The CDR3 region has the DNA TGTGCCAGCAGTTACCCGACAGAAATAAACACCATATATTTT. Translating gives CASSYPTEINTIYF.

The rearrangement uses TRBV7-8 and TRBJ2-3; D is undetermined. Germline CDR1 reads SGHVS; CDR2 reads FQNEAQ. V was pared by 3 bases and J by 3 bases, with 16 bases between. The CDR3 has 16 amino acids. The chain's CDR3 is CASSFRRVRPTDTQYF. CDR3 DNA sequence: TGTGCCAGCAGCTTTCGCCGAGTTCGCCCGACAGATACGCAGTATTTT.

The chain combines TRBV7-2 with TRBJ1-4, with D tentatively TRBD1 (5 bases). The V end lost 0 bases, the J end lost 4 bases, and 18 bases lay between the germline ends. CDR1 and CDR2 from the germline V gene are SGHTA and FQGNSA. This CDR3 is built from 18 residues. The CDR3 protein is CASSLASVGAGGNEKLFF. The CDR3 region has the DNA TGTGCCAGCAGCTTAGCGAGCGTCGGGGCGGGGGGTAATGAAAAACTGTTTTTT.

V usage is TRBV6-4 and J usage is TRBJ1-6, with 8 bases that match TRBD1. The CDR3 spans 20 residues. V lost 0 bases, J lost 2 bases, and 12 bases stayed unmatched. Germline V gene lookup returns CDR1 MRHNA and CDR2 SNTAGT. The CDR3 DNA reads TGTGCCAGCAGTGACTCCCGCCGGAGACAGGGGAACCCCTATAATTCACCCCTCCACTTT. Translation: CASSDSRRRQGNPYNSPLHF.

The chain uses TRBV28 and TRBJ1-2; the match to TRBD1 covers 7 bases. After removal of 10 bases from V and 10 bases from J, the junction contained 9 bases not matched to a gene. The CDR3 has 11 amino acids. The germline V gene encodes CDR1 MDHEN and CDR2 SYDVKM. The CDR3 is CATTGKEFYTF. CDR3 nucleotides: TGTGCCACGACAGGGAAAGAGTTCTACACCTTC.

The count of this clone is one. The CDR3 DNA is TGTGCCAGCAGTTATGAGCGGGGAAGGGATGAGCAGTTCTTC. It is translated as CASSYERGRDEQFF. The chain carries TRBV6-5 and TRBJ2-1; 7 nucleotides match TRBD2. The V gene end was trimmed by 3 bases and the J gene end by 8 bases; junction bases not matched to a gene: 7. The germline V gene has CDR1 MNHEY and CDR2 SVGAGI. The CDR3 runs 14 residues.

V is TRBV29-1 and J is TRBJ2-1, with D perhaps TRBD1 (6 bases). This CDR3 comprises 10 residues. The germline CDR1 and CDR2 sequences are SQVTM and ANQGSEA. V gave up 5 bases and J gave up 14 bases, with 13 bases separating them. In DNA, the CDR3 is TGCAGCGTTTACAGGGTCAAGAAGTTCTTC. It yields the protein CSVYRVKKFF.